This T cell receptor beta chain was found in a study of T cell responses to AZD1222 COVID-19 vaccine. Study-wide points: Just six AZD1222 recipients tested seropositive at baseline. After two AZD1222 doses, spike-specific TCR breadth and depth rose versus day 0. Only after the peak T cell response were repertoires sampled. Unmutated variant regions are reportedly the target of nearly half of TCRs that are spike-specific.

The CDR3 runs to 17 residues. Deletions cut 4 bases from V and 0 bases from J, with 19 bases between. Germline lookup yields CDR1 LGHNA and CDR2 YNFKEQ. Generated by immunoSEQ multiplex PCR, the TCRdb table keeps only in-frame clones and is missing some. The sample lists 52,000 or so clones; approximately 88% were seen once. Concerning this clone: Its specificity is unknown.

The sample consisted of peripheral blood, taken on day 0 of AZD1222 vaccination. The sequence was obtained from an adult in good health. The chain has TRBV4-2 and TRBJ2-7, with no clear D. The CDR3: CASSLPSAPRDSYEQYF. Here the CDR3 DNA reads TGTGCCAGCAGCCTACCCTCGGCCCCCAGAGACTCCTACGAGCAGTACTTC.